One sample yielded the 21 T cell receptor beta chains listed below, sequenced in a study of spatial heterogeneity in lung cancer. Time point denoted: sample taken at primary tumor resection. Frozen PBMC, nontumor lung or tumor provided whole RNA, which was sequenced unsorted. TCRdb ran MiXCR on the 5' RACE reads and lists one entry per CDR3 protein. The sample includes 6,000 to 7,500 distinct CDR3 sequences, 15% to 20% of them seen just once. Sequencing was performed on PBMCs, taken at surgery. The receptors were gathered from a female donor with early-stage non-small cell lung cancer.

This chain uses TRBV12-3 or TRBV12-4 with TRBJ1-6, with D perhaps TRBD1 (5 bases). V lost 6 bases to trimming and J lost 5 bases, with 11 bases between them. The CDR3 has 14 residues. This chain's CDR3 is CASRSRGDNSPLHF. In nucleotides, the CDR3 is TGTGCCAGCAGATCCCGGGGCGATAATTCACCCCTCCACTTT.

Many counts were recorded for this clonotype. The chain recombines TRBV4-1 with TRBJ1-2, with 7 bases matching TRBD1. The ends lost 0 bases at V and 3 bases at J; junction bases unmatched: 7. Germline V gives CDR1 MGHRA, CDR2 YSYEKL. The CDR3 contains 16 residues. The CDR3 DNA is TGCGCCAGCAGCCAAGAGGAGGGGGCCCGGGACTATGGCTACACCTTC. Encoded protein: CASSQEEGARDYGYTF.

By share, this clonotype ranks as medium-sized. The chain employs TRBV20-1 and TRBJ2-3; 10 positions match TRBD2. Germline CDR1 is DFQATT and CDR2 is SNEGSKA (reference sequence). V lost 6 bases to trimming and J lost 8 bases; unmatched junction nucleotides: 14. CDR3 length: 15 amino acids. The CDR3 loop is CSATTSGSTSGTQYF. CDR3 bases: TGCAGTGCAACGACTAGCGGGTCCACGTCAGGTACGCAGTATTTT.

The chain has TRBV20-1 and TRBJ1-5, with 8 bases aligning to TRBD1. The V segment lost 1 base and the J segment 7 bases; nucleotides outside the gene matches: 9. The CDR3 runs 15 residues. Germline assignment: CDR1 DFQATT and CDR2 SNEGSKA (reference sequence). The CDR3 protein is CSARGGQGRRQPQHF. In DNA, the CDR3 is TGCAGTGCTAGAGGAGGACAGGGCCGGAGGCAGCCCCAGCATTTT.

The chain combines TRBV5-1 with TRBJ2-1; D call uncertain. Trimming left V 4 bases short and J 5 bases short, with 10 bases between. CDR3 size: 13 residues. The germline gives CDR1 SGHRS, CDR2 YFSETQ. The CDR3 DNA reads TGCGCCAGCAGCCCCAAGATTCACAATGAGCAGTTCTTC. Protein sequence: CASSPKIHNEQFF. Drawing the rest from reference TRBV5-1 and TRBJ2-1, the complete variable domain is KAGVTQTPRYLIKTRGQQVTLSCSPISGHRSVSWYQQTPGQGLQFLFEYFSETQRNKGNFPGRFSGRQFSNSRSEMNVSTLELGDSALYLCASSPKIHNEQFFGPGTRLTVL.

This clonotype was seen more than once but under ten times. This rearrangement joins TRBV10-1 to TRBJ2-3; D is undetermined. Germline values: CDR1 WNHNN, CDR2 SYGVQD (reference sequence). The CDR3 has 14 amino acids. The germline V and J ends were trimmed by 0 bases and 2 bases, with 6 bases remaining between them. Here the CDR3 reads CASSESRNTDTQYF. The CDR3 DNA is TGCGCCAGCAGTGAGTCGAGAAACACAGATACGCAGTATTTT.

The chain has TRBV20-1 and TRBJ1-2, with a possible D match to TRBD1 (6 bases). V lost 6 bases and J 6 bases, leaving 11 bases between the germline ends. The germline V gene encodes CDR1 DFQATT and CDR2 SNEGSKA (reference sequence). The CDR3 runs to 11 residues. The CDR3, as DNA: TGCAGTGCCCCGGACAGCCATGGCTACACCTTC. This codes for CSAPDSHGYTF.

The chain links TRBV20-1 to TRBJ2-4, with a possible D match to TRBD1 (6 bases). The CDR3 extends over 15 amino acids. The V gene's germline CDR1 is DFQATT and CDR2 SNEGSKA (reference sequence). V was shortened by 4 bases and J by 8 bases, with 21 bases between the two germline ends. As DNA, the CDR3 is TGCAGTGCTACCCGCCCGGACAGCCGACGGGACATTCAGTACTTC. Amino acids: CSATRPDSRRDIQYF.

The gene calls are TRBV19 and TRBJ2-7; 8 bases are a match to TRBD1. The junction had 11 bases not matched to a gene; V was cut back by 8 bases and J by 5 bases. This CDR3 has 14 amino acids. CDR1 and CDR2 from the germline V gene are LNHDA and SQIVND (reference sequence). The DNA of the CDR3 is TGTGCCAGTCGCACCCGGGACAGGAGGGACGAGCAGTACTTC. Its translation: CASRTRDRRDEQYF. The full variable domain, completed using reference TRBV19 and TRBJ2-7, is DGGITQSPKYLFRKEGQNVTLSCEQNLNHDAMYWYRQDPGQGLRLIYYSQIVNDFQKGDIAEGYSVSREKKESFPLTVTSAQKNPTAFYLCASRTRDRRDEQYFGPGTRLTVT.

Written as DNA, the CDR3 is TGTGCCAGTAGGGAGGGACTAGCGAACACCGGGGAGCTGTTTTTT. It is translated as CASREGLANTGELFF. The rearrangement uses TRBV19 and TRBJ2-2; the match to TRBD2 covers 8 bases. The V and J ends lost 6 bases and 0 bases, in that order; junction bases with no gene match: 3. Germline V gene data show CDR1 as LNHDA and CDR2 as SQIVND (reference sequence). The CDR3 length is 15 residues.

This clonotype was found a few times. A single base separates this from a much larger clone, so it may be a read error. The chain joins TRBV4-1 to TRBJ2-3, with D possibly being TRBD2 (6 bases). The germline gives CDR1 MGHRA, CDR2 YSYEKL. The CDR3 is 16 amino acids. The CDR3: CVSSQDWPSGTDTQYF. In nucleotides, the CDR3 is TGCGTCAGCAGCCAAGATTGGCCTAGCGGCACAGATACGCAGTATTTT.

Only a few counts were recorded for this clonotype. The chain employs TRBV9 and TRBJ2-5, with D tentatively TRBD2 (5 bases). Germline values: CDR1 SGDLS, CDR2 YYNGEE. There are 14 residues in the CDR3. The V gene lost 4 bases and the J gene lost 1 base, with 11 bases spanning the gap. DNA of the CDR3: TGTGCCAGCAGCCCCCCTAGCTCCCAAGAGACCCAGTACTTC. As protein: CASSPPSSQETQYF.

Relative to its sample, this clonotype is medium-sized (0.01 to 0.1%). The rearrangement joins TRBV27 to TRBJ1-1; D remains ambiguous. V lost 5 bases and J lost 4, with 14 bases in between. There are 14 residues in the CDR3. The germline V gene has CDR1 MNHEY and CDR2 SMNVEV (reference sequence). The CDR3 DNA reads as TGTGCCAGCAGTCAGGACGGGATGCTCACTGAAGCTTTCTTT. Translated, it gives CASSQDGMLTEAFF.

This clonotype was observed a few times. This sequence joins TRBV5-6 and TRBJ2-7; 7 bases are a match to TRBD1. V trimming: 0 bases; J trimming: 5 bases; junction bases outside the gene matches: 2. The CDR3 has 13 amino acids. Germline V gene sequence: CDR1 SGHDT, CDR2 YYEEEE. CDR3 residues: CASSLGQGHEQYF. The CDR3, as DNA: TGTGCCAGCAGCTTGGGACAGGGCCACGAGCAGTACTTC. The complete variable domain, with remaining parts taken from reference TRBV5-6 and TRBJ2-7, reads DAGVTQSPTHLIKTRGQQVTLRCSPKSGHDTVSWYQQALGQGPQFIFQYYEEEERQRGNFPDRFSGHQFPNYSSELNVNALLLGDSALYLCASSLGQGHEQYFGPGTRLTVT.

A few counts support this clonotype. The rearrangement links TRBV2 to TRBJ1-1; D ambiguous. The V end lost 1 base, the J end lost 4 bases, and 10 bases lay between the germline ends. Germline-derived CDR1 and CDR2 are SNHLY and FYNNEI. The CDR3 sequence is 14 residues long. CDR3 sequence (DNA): TGTGCCAGCAGTGAAGAGCCTCCTGGCACTGAAGCTTTCTTT. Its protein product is CASSEEPPGTEAFF.

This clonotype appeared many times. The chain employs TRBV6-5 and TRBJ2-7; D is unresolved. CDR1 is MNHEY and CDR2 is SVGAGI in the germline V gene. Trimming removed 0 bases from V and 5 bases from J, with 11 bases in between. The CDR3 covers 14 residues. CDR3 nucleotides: TGTGCCAGCAGTTACTCGTTAGTACTGGACGAGCAGTACTTC. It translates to CASSYSLVLDEQYF.

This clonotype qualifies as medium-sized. The CDR3 loop is CASSQVLENTGELFF. The CDR3 DNA reads TGTGCCAGCAGCCAAGTATTAGAGAACACCGGGGAGCTGTTTTTT. The genes are TRBV4-2 and TRBJ2-2; D uncertain. V lost 1 base and J lost 1, with 7 bases in between. Per the germline V gene, CDR1 is LGHNA and CDR2 is YNFKEQ. The CDR3 totals 15 residues.

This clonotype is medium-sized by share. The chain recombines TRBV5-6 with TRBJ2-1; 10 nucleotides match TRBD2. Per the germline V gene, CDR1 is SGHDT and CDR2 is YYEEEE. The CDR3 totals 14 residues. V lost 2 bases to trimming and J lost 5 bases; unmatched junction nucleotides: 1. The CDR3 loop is CASSFSGRHNEQFF. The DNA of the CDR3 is TGTGCCAGCAGCTTTAGCGGGAGGCACAATGAGCAGTTCTTC.

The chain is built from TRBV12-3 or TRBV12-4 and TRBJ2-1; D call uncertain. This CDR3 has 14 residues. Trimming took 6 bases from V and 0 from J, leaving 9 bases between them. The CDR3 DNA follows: TGTGCCAGCAGAGGTGCCGGCTCCTACAATGAGCAGTTCTTC. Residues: CASRGAGSYNEQFF.

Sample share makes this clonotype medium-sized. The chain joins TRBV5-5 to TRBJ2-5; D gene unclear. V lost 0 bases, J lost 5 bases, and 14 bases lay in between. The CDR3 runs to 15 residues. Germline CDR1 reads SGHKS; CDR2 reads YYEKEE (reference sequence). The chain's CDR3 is CASSLVLSMGETQYF. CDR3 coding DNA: TGTGCCAGCAGCTTGGTTCTTTCCATGGGTGAGACCCAGTACTTC.

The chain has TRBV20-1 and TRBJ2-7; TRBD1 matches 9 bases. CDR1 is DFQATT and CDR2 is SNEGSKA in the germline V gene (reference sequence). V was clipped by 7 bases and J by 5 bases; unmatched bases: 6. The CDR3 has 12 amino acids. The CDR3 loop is CSVRTGVHEQYF. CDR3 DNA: TGCAGTGTTAGGACAGGGGTCCACGAGCAGTACTTC.